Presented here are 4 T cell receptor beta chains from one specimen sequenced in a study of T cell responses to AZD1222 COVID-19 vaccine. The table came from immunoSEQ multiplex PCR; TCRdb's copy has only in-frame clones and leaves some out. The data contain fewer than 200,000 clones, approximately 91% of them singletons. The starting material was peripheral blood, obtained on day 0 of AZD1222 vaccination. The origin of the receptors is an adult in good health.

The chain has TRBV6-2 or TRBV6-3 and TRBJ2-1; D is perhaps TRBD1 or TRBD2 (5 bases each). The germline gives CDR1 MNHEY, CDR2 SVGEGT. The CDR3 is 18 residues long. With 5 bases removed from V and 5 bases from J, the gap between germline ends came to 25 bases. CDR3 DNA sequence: TGTGCCAGCAGTCCCTTGATCTACCCGGGACGCCGGGACAATGAGCAGTTCTTC. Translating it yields CASSPLIYPGRRDNEQFF.

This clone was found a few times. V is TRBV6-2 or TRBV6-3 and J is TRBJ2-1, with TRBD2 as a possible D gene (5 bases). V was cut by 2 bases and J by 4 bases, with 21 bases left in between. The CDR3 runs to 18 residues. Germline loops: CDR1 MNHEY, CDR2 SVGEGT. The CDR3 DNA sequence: TGTGCCAGCAGTTACCAACGGTTAACGGGGAGACTTTACAATGAGCAGTTCTTC. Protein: CASSYQRLTGRLYNEQFF.

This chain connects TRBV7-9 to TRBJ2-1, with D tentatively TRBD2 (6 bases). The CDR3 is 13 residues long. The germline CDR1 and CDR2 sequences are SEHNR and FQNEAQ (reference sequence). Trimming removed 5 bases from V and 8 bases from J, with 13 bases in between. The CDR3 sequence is CASSVPTSYEQFF. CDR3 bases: TGTGCCAGCAGCGTACCTACTAGCTATGAGCAGTTCTTC.

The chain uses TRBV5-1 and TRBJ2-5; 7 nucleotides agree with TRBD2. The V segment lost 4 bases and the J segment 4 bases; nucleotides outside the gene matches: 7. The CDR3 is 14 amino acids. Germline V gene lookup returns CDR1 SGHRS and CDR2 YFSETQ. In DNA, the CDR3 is TGCGCCAGCAGCCCGAGCTCGGGAGGAGAGACCCAGTACTTC. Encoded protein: CASSPSSGGETQYF.